This T cell receptor (beta chain) is from a study of T cells in Graves' hyperthyroidism and ophthalmopathy. Study-level background: Blood from the periphery was taken at initial diagnosis, before any treatment.

Template material for amplifying TCR beta CDR3 regions consisted of RNA transcripts. First-round RT-PCR with HTBI primers amplified the TCR CDR3 region. TCRdb re-called the multiplex PCR reads with MiXCR, one entry per CDR3 protein. Of about 560,000 distinct CDR3 sequences listed, 16% are singletons. No progression to ophthalmopathy during 18 months of follow-up defined stable disease. Hyperthyroidism patients were newly diagnosed, had disease duration under 2 months, and were aged 18 to 65 years. Patients having uncontrolled infection, another autoimmune disease, pregnancy or lactation were not included. This clonotype originated in a woman aged 18-35 years with Graves' hyperthyroidism. Sequencing was done on a sample of blood.

Here the CDR3 reads CASSIEGLSRGYTF. CDR3 nucleotide sequence: TGTGCCAGCAGTATCGAGGGGTTATCTCGTGGCTACACCTTC. V is TRBV12-3 or TRBV12-4 and J is TRBJ1-2; D possibly corresponds to TRBD1 (5 bases). CDR3 length: 14 residues. Trimming shortened V by 5 bases and J by 7 bases, and 17 bases separated the two germline ends.